The rows below give T cell receptor beta chains drawn from one sample of a study of cytomegalovirus exposure and HLA in healthy donors. Measured with immunoSEQ multiplex PCR; TCRdb has only the in-frame clones, and not every one. The sample consists of about 68,000 clones, about 81% of them appearing once. Specimen: PBMCs. Receptor source: a human donor in good health. The CDR3 runs from the conserved cysteine through the conserved F or W. The D gene is left open where the match is weak. The listing skips clone size in some rows; elsewhere it reads once, few, many or a size class.

j_call,clone_size,v_call,d_call,cdr3_aa,cdr3_nt
TRBJ2-7,-,TRBV21-1,-,CASSKSVVPDRPLYEQYF,TGTGCCAGCAGCAAGTCCGTAGTACCCGACAGACCCCTCTACGAGCAGTACTTC
TRBJ2-2,-,TRBV19,-,CASSIRGLGGELFF,TGTGCCAGTAGTATCAGGGGATTGGGCGGGGAGCTGTTTTTT
TRBJ1-1,-,TRBV5-4,-,CASSPGLPNTEAFF,TGTGCCAGCAGCCCGGGACTCCCGAACACTGAAGCTTTCTTT
TRBJ1-1,-,TRBV6-1,-,CASSTQENTEAFF,TGTGCCAGCAGTACCCAGGAGAACACTGAAGCTTTCTTT
TRBJ2-1,-,TRBV7-3,TRBD2,CASSSGLAENNEQFF,TGTGCCAGCAGCTCAGGACTAGCGGAGAACAATGAGCAGTTCTTC
TRBJ2-5,-,TRBV6-1,-,CASSWSVQETQYF,TGTGCCAGCAGTTGGTCAGTTCAAGAGACCCAGTACTTC
TRBJ2-7,-,TRBV4-1,TRBD1,CASSQGTGYEQYF,TGCGCCAGCAGCCAAGGGACAGGCTACGAGCAGTACTTC
TRBJ2-4,-,TRBV15,TRBD1,CATWTGTAVGAKNIQYF,TGTGCCACCTGGACCGGGACAGCCGTCGGGGCCAAAAACATTCAGTACTTC
TRBJ2-2,-,TRBV6-5,TRBD2,CASSSLAGATGELFF,TGTGCCAGCAGTTCACTAGCGGGGGCGACCGGGGAGCTGTTTTTT
TRBJ2-4,-,TRBV5-6,-,CASSPPGEGLAKNIQYF,TGTGCCAGCAGCCCCCCTGGAGAGGGCTTAGCCAAAAACATTCAGTACTTC
TRBJ2-3,-,TRBV5-1,TRBD2,CASTSGGAADTQYF,TGCGCCAGCACTAGCGGGGGGGCAGCGGATACGCAGTATTTT
TRBJ2-3,few,TRBV29-1,-,CSVEKTSTDTQYF,TGCAGCGTTGAGAAGACTAGCACAGATACGCAGTATTTT
TRBJ2-3,-,TRBV25-1,TRBD2,CASSESSGGRTDTQYF,TGTGCCAGCAGTGAATCTAGCGGGGGACGCACAGATACGCAGTATTTT
TRBJ1-6,-,TRBV5-1,-,CASSLEQTNSPLHF,TGCGCCAGCAGCTTGGAACAAACGAATTCACCCCTCCACTTT
TRBJ1-3,-,TRBV6-1,-,CASTSRDTIYF,TGTGCCAGCACTAGTCGGGACACCATATATTTT
TRBJ2-1,-,TRBV27,TRBD2,CASSSGGGAVSGGYNEQFF,TGTGCCAGCAGTTCAGGTGGGGGGGCTGTCAGCGGGGGGTACAATGAGCAGTTCTTC
TRBJ1-5,-,TRBV13,-,CASSLGRAGNQPQHF,TGTGCCAGCAGCTTAGGCAGGGCGGGGAATCAGCCCCAGCATTTT
TRBJ1-6,-,TRBV5-1,TRBD1,CASSQDRGSNSPLHF,TGCGCCAGCAGCCAAGACAGGGGAAGTAATTCACCCCTCCACTTT
TRBJ1-6,-,TRBV5-1,TRBD1,CASSPGQKNSPLHF,TGCGCCAGCAGCCCGGGACAGAAAAATTCACCCCTCCACTTT
TRBJ2-2,-,TRBV7-9,-,CASSPLSNTGELFF,TGTGCCAGCAGCCCCCTATCGAACACCGGGGAGCTGTTTTTT
TRBJ1-6,-,TRBV6-6,-,CASSVDSFDSPLHF,TGTGCCAGCAGTGTGGACAGCTTCGATTCACCCCTCCACTTT
TRBJ1-2,-,TRBV6-1,TRBD1,CAIVTGTGYGYTF,TGTGCCATCGTGACAGGGACGGGCTATGGCTACACCTTC
TRBJ2-2,-,TRBV19,-,CASRLDGQIPGELFF,TGTGCCAGTAGATTGGACGGACAGATCCCCGGGGAGCTGTTTTTT
TRBJ2-2,few,TRBV21-1,-,CASSQQGGSGELFF,TGTGCCAGCAGCCAACAGGGGGGCTCCGGGGAGCTGTTTTTT
TRBJ1-6,-,TRBV28,-,CASTGQNSPLHF,TGTGCCAGCACTGGACAGAATTCACCCCTCCACTTT
TRBJ2-7,-,TRBV5-1,TRBD2,CASSLAGGTYEQYF,TGCGCCAGCAGCTTAGCGGGGGGGACCTACGAGCAGTACTTC
TRBJ2-7,few,TRBV5-4,-,CASSSSYEQYF,TGTGCCAGCAGCTCCTCCTACGAGCAGTACTTC
TRBJ2-7,-,TRBV7-7,TRBD2,CASSLGSGGVYEQYF,TGTGCCAGCAGCTTAGGTAGCGGGGGGGTCTACGAGCAGTACTTC
TRBJ1-3,few,TRBV19,TRBD1,CASSPRGQGVSLLSGNTIYF,TGTGCCAGTAGCCCTAGGGGACAGGGGGTTTCTTTGCTGTCTGGAAACACCATATATTTT
TRBJ2-3,few,TRBV9,TRBD2,CASSVGLAGVITDTQYF,TGTGCCAGCAGCGTCGGACTAGCGGGGGTTATCACAGATACGCAGTATTTT
TRBJ2-2,few,TRBV2,-,CASSVAQGYTGELFF,TGTGCCAGCAGTGTTGCTCAGGGCTACACCGGGGAGCTGTTTTTT
TRBJ2-5,-,TRBV6-5,TRBD1,CASRDREWQETQYF,TGTGCCAGCCGGGACAGGGAGTGGCAAGAGACCCAGTACTTC
TRBJ1-4,-,TRBV28,TRBD1,CASRKGQGIEKLFF,TGTGCCAGCAGAAAGGGACAGGGGATTGAAAAACTGTTTTTT
TRBJ2-1,once,TRBV10-1,-,CASSLSRGSDNEQFF,TGCGCCAGCAGTCTCTCCAGGGGAAGCGACAATGAGCAGTTCTTC
TRBJ1-2,-,TRBV11-1,TRBD1,CASSLEGQGALGYTF,TGTGCCAGCAGCTTGGAGGGACAGGGGGCGCTTGGCTACACCTTC
TRBJ1-5,-,TRBV19,-,CASSTGGTDNQPQHF,TGTGCCAGTAGTACGGGTGGAACCGACAATCAGCCCCAGCATTTT
TRBJ1-1,-,TRBV19,TRBD1,CASRDRPKAVTTEAFF,TGTGCCTCTCGGGACAGGCCTAAGGCGGTGACCACTGAAGCTTTCTTT
TRBJ1-6,-,TRBV25-1,TRBD1,CASSDPGTGPNSPLHF,TGTGCCAGCAGTGATCCCGGGACAGGACCGAATTCACCCCTCCACTTT
TRBJ2-1,-,TRBV28,-,CASTKGGGREQFF,TGTGCCAGCACGAAGGGGGGCGGGAGAGAGCAGTTCTTC
TRBJ2-3,-,TRBV5-1,TRBD1,CASIPGTGGREQYF,TGCGCCAGCATCCCGGGGACAGGGGGCCGAGAGCAGTATTTT
TRBJ1-2,-,TRBV19,-,CASSIGRGYTF,TGTGCCAGTAGTATTGGGAGGGGCTACACCTTC
TRBJ2-2,-,TRBV27,-,CASSLSSFTGELFF,TGTGCCAGCAGTTTATCGAGTTTTACCGGGGAGCTGTTTTTT
TRBJ1-1,-,TRBV28,-,CASSSDLGPNTEAFF,TGTGCCAGCAGTTCCGATTTGGGCCCTAACACTGAAGCTTTCTTT
TRBJ2-7,-,TRBV29-1,-,CSAYGRGGSYEQYF,TGCAGCGCCTATGGGAGGGGGGGCTCCTACGAGCAGTACTTC
TRBJ1-5,-,TRBV2,-,CASRRTNQPQHF,TGTGCCAGCAGGCGGACAAATCAGCCCCAGCATTTT
TRBJ2-5,-,TRBV2,-,CASSEASAKETQYF,TGTGCCAGCAGTGAAGCAAGCGCAAAAGAGACCCAGTACTTC
TRBJ2-5,few,TRBV5-6,-,CASSFSDFETQYF,TGTGCCAGCAGCTTCAGTGATTTTGAGACCCAGTACTTC
TRBJ1-2,-,TRBV29-1,-,CSVVGTGAVSSYPF,-
TRBJ2-1,-,TRBV14,TRBD2,CASSQVAGGSYNEQFF,TGTGCCAGCAGCCAAGTGGCGGGGGGATCCTACAATGAGCAGTTCTTC
TRBJ1-5,-,TRBV2,-,CASSLVGQPQHF,TGTGCCAGCAGTCTAGTAGGTCAGCCCCAGCATTTT
TRBJ2-2,-,TRBV6-6,-,CASTSQGIGELFF,TGTGCCAGCACGTCTCAGGGGATCGGGGAGCTGTTTTTT
TRBJ2-1,-,TRBV9,-,CASSGSGGGTYNEQFF,TGTGCCAGCAGCGGTTCAGGAGGGGGCACCTACAATGAGCAGTTCTTC
TRBJ2-7,-,TRBV5-6,-,CASSLAGQGTYEQYF,TGTGCCAGCAGCTTGGCCGGGCAGGGAACCTACGAGCAGTACTTC